This TCR beta chain is drawn from a study of blood T cell repertoires in COVID-19 (dated by TCRdb to 2018 to 2020). Looking at the study overall: Samples from collaborators originated in the United States, Italy and Spain and spanned both the acute and convalescent phases of COVID-19. The samples were drawn from two sources: the first 160 participants of the ongoing ImmuneRACE study, and fewer than 1,500 subjects contributed by 6 global collaborators. The prospective study material was composed of cDNA or gDNA derived from T cells, B-cell-depleted T cells, or PBMCs. Subjects who had been exposed to COVID-19, were actively infected with it, or had recovered from it provided the deeply sampled blood TCRbeta repertoires that made up the dataset. HLA class I and class II types, where available, came from metadata supplied by the sample provider rather than from assay-based typing. The sample metadata nearly always contained a de-identified subject ID, COVID-19 status, age in years and sex. The repertoires were made available in a free public database intended to serve as a resource for research on the immune response to SARS-CoV-2.

Participants in the prospective study were enrolled through a virtual design, were aged about 18 to 90 years, and lived in 20 to 30 United States geographic areas. Cohort assignment in the prospective study relied on participant-reported clinical history from a screening survey and a study questionnaire. Recovered participants in ImmuneRACE Cohort 3 were defined by two consecutive negative NP/OP PCR tests, clearance by a healthcare professional, or resolution of symptoms. In the prospective study, mobile phlebotomists collected whole blood, serum and a nasopharyngeal or oropharyngeal swab from each participant. Over a roughly 2-month period, participants in the prospective study had the option of providing additional blood draws and questionnaires. Blood samples from the prospective study were shipped frozen or at room temperature prior to DNA extraction. The study at large found these results: The quantity of clinical and demographic metadata differed by source and by participant and was supplied without curation.

The table lists this clone with a count of one. Which antigen it targets is not known. Per-nucleotide qualities are absent, and no much larger clonotype sits a single base away. TCRbeta CDR3 regions were amplified from genomic DNA by means of the immunoSEQ Assay, a bias-controlled multiplex PCR. In the original analysis: The number of nucleated cells in each sample was estimated by amplification of reference gene primers within the assay. To quantify the absolute abundance of each unique TCRbeta CDR3 rearrangement, sequence reads were collapsed and filtered. For each sample, productive Simpson clonality was calculated as the square root of Simpson's diversity index over productive rearrangements. The table comes from immuneACCESS by way of TCRdb, which keeps in-frame sequences with V and J called. Part of the clones is missing from these tables; in studies checked, under half for an unresolved V gene and the rest for unknown reasons. That table is the source of V, J and clone size, and D and trimming were worked out from the DNA. The sample table shows 400,000 to 450,000 clones, and 85% to 90% are seen once. 0.95% to 1.3% of the sample rests with the top ten.

The receptor comes from a man under 40 who had recovered from COVID-19. What was sequenced was PBMCs or T cells enriched from blood (not recorded which).

The CDR3 region has the sequence CASSIVQGLTGELFF. The nucleotide sequence reads TGTGCCAGTAGTATAGTCCAGGGGCTCACCGGGGAGCTGTTTTTT. Rearrangement joined TRBV19 to TRBJ2-2; TRBD1 might be the D gene, on 6 matching bases. Reading from cysteine to phenylalanine, the CDR3 counts 15 amino acids. The only DNA kept is the CDR3, 45 bases in frame from the first base. Trimming at the junction amounts to 1 base on V and 4 bases on J, and the germline ends lie 10 bases apart. The germline V gene (reference sequence) yields LNHDA for CDR1 and SQIVND for CDR2.